The rows below give T cell receptor beta chains drawn from one sample of a study of OX40 agonist ivuxolimab in advanced cancers. Some clones are missing from TCRdb's copy, which holds only in-frame ones; the method was immunoSEQ multiplex PCR. The table shows about 66,000 clones, with about 81% occurring only once. Material: CD4+ or CD8+ T cells sorted from blood, obtained in a trial of the OX40 agonist ivuxolimab. The receptors were sampled from an adult with an advanced solid tumor such as melanoma, head and neck, liver or kidney cancer. CDR3s include the opening cysteine and the closing phenylalanine or tryptophan. A D gene is named only where the DNA matches it firmly. Size is omitted from some rows. Given values are once, few, many or a class for expanded clones.

v_gene,j_gene,abundance,d_gene,len,CDR3aa,CDR3nt
TRBV18,TRBJ1-5,-,-,13,CASSWEKIQPQHF,TGTGCCAGCTCATGGGAGAAGATTCAGCCCCAGCATTTT
TRBV6-4,TRBJ1-2,-,TRBD1,15,CASSEPEQGEGGYTF,TGTGCCAGCAGTGAACCGGAGCAGGGGGAAGGGGGCTACACCTTC
TRBV2,TRBJ1-1,-,TRBD1,11,CASSVDRGAFF,TGTGCCAGCAGTGTGGACAGGGGAGCTTTCTTT
TRBV9,TRBJ2-2,-,TRBD2,15,CASSVRGANTGELFF,TGTGCCAGCAGCGTACGGGGGGCGAACACCGGGGAGCTGTTTTTT
TRBV5-1,TRBJ2-7,-,-,18,CASSLGQSWDRNSYEQYF,TGCGCCAGCAGCTTGGGACAGTCATGGGACCGCAACTCCTACGAGCAGTACTTC
TRBV10-3,TRBJ1-1,-,-,14,CAISGTNLMTEAFF,TGTGCCATCAGCGGGACAAACTTGATGACTGAAGCTTTCTTT
TRBV7-9,TRBJ2-5,-,-,15,CASSPPGPTRGTQYF,TGTGCCAGCAGCCCCCCCGGTCCGACTCGAGGGACCCAGTACTTC
TRBV6-5,TRBJ1-2,few,-,14,CASSYHDTNYGYTF,TGTGCCAGCAGTTACCACGACACGAACTATGGCTACACCTTC
TRBV21-1,TRBJ1-6,-,-,15,CASSLRRVLGSPLHF,TGTGCCAGCAGCTTAAGACGGGTCTTGGGGTCACCCCTCCACTTT
TRBV19,TRBJ2-7,-,-,16,CASSMAQGLRVYEQYF,TGTGCCAGTAGTATGGCCCAGGGTCTGCGGGTATACGAGCAGTACTTC
TRBV5-8,TRBJ1-3,-,-,16,CASSYRGRGSGNTIYF,TGTGCCAGCAGCTATAGGGGCAGAGGGTCCGGAAACACCATATATTTT
TRBV7-9,TRBJ1-1,-,-,15,CASSLPVQLNTEAFF,TGTGCCAGCAGCTTACCCGTACAGCTGAACACTGAAGCTTTCTTT
TRBV7-9,TRBJ2-1,-,TRBD1,12,CAGQGPGGEQFF,TGTGCCGGACAGGGGCCTGGGGGTGAGCAGTTCTTC
TRBV11-2,TRBJ1-1,-,-,12,CASSNSRGDAFF,TGTGCCAGCAGCAACAGTAGAGGGGACGCTTTCTTT
TRBV5-1,TRBJ1-1,-,-,13,CASSLDRNTEAFF,TGCGCCAGCAGCTTGGACAGGAACACTGAAGCTTTCTTT
TRBV4-2,TRBJ2-1,few,TRBD2,20,CASSQEPQRNLAGGYNEQFF,TGTGCCAGCAGCCAAGAACCCCAACGCAACTTAGCGGGGGGTTACAATGAGCAGTTCTTC
TRBV27,TRBJ1-5,few,-,13,CASSSSLSQPQHF,TGTGCCAGCAGTTCCAGCCTAAGTCAGCCCCAGCATTTT